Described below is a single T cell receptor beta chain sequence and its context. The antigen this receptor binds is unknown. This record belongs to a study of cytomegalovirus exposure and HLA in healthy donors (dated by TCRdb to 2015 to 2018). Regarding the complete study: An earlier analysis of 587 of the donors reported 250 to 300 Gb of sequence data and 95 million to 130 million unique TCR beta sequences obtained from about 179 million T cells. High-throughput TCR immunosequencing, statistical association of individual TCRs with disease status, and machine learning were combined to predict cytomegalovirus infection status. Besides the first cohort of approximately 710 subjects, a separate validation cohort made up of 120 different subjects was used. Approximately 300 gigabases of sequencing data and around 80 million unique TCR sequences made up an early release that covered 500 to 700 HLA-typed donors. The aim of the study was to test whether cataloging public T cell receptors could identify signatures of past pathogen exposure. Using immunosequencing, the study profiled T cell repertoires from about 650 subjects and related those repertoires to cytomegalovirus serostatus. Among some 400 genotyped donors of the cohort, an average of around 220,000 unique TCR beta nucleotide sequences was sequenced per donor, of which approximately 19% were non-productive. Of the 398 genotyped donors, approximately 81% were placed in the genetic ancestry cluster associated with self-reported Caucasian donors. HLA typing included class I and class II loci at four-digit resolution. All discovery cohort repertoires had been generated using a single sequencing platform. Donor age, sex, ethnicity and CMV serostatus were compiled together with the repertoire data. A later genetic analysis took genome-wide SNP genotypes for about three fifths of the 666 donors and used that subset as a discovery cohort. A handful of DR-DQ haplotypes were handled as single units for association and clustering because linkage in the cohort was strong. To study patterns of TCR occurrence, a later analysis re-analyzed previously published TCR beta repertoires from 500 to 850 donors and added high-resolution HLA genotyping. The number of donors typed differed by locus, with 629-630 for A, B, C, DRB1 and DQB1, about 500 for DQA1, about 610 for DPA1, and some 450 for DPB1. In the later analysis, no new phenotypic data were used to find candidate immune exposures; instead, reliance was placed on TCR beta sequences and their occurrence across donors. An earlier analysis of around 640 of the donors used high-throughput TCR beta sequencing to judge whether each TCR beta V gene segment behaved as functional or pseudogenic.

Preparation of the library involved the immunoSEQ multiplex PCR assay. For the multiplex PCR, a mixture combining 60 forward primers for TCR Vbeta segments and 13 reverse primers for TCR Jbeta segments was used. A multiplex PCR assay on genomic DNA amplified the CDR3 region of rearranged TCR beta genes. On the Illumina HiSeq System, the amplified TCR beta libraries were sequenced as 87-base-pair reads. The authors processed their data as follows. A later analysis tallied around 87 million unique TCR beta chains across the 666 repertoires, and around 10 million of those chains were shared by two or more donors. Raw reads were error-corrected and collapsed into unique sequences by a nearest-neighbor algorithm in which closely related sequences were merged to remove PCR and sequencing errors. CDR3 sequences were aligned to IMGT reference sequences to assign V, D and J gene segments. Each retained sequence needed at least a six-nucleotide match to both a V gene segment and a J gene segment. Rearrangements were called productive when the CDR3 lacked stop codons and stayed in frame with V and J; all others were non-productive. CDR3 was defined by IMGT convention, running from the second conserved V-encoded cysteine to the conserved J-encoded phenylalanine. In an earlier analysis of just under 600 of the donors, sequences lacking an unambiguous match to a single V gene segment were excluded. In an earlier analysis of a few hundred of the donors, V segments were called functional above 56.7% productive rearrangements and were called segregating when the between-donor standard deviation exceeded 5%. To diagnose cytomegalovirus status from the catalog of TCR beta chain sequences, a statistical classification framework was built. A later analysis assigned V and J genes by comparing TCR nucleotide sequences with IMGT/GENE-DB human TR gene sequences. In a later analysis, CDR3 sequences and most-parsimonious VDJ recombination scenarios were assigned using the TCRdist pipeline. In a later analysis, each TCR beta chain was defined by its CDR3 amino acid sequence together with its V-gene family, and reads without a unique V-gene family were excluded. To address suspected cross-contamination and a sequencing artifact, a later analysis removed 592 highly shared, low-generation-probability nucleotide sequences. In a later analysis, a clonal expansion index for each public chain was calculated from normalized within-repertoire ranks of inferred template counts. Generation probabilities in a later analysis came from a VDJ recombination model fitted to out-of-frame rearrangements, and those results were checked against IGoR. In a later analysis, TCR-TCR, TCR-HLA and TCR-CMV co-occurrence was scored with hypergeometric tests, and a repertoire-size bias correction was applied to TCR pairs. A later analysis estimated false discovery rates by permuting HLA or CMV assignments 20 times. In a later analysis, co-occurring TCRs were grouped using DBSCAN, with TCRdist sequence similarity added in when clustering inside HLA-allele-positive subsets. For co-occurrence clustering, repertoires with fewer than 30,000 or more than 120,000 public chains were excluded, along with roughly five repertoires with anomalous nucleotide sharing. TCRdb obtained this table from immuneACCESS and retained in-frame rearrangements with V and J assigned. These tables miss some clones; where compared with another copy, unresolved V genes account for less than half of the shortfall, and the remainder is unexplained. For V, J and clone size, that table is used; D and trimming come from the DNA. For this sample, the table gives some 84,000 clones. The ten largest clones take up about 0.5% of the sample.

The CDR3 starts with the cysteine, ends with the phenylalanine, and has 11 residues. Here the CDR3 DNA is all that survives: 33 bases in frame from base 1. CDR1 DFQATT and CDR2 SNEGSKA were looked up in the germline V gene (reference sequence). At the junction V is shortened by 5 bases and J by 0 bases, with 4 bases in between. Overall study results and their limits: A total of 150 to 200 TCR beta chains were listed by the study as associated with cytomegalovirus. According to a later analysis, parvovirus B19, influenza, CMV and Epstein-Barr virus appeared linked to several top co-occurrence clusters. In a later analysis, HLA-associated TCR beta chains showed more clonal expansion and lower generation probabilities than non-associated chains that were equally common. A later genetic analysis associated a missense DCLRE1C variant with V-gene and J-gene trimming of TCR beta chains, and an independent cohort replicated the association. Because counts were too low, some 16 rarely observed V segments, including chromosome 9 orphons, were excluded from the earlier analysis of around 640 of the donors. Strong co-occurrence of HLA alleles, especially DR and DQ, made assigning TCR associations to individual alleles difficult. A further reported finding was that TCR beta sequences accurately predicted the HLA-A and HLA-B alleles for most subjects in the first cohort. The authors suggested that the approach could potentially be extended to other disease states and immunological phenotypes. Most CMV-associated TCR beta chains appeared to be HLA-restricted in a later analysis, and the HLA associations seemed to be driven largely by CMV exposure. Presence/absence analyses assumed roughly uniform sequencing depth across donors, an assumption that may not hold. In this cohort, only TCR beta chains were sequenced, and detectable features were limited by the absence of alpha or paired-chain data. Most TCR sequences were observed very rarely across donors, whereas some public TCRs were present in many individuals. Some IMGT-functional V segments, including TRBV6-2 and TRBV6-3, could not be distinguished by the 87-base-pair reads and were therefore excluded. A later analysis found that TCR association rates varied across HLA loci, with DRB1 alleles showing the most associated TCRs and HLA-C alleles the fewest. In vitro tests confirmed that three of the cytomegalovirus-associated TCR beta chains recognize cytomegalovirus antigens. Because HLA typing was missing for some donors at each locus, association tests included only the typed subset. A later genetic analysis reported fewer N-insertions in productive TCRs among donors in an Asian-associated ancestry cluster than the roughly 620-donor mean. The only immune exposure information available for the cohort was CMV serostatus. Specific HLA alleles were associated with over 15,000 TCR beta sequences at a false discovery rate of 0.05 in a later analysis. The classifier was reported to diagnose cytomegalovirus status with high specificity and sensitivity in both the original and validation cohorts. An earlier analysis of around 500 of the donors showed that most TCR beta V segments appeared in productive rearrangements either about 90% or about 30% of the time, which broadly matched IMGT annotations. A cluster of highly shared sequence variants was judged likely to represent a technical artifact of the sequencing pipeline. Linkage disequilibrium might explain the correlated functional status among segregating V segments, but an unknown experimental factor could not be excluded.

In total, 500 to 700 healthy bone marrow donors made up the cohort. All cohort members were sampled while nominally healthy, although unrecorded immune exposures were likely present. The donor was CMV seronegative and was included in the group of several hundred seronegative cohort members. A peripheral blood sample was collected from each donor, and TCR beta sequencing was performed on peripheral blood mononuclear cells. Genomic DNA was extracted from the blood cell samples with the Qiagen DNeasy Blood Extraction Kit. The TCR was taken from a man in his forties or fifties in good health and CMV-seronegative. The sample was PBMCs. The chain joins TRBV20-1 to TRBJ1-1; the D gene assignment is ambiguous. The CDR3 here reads CSAHMNTEAFF. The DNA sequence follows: TGCAGTGCTCACATGAACACTGAAGCTTTCTTT.